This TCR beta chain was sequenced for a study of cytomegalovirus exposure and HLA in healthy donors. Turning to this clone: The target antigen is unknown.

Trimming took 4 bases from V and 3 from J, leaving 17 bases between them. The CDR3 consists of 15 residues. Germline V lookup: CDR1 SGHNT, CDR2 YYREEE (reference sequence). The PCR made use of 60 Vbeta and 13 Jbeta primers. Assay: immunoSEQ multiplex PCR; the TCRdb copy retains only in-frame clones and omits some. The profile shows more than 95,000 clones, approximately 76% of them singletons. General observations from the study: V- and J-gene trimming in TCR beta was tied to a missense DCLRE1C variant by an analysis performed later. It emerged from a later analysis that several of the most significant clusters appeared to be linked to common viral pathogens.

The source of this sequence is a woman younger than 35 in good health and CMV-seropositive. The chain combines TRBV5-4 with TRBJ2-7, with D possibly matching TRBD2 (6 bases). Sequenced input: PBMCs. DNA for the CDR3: TGTGCCAGCAGCAGTCTGACTAGGAATGGCTACGAGCAGTACTTC. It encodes CASSSLTRNGYEQYF.